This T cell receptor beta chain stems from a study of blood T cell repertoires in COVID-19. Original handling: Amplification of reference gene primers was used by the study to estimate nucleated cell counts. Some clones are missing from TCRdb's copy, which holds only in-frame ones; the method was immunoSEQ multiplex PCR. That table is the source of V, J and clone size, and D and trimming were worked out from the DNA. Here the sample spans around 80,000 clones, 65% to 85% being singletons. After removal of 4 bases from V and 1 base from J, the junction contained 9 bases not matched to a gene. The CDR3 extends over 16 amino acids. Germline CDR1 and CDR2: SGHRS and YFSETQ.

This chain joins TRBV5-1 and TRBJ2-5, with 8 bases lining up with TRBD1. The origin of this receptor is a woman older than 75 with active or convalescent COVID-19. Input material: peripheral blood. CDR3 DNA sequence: TGCGCCAGCAGCCAACAGCAAACAGGGGGCCAAGAGACCCAGTACTTC. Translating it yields CASSQQQTGGQETQYF.